The following is a T cell receptor (beta chain) sequence with its context. Its specificity is unknown. The second PCR ran about 6 to 11 cycles with a sample-barcoded 5' primer and J-beta primers. TCRdb redid the calling of the 5' RACE reads with MiXCR, one entry per CDR3 protein. In the table there are over 600,000 distinct CDR3 sequences, roughly 46% of which are singletons. Germline loops: CDR1 LNHNV, CDR2 YYDKDF (reference sequence). Trimming removed 1 base from V and 2 bases from J, with 9 bases in between. This CDR3 spans 16 amino acids. The sample belongs to a study of blood T cells in healthy people across ages. Study-wide results and caveats: Older age coincided with a roughly linear decline in TCR beta diversity per million T cells.

This TCR was recovered from an elderly man in good health. Sequencing was performed on blood. The rearrangement links TRBV15 to TRBJ2-6; D remains ambiguous. The CDR3 DNA reads as TGTGCCACCAGCAGAGCTAATATGGCTGGGGCCAACGTCCTGACTTTC. Its protein is CATSRANMAGANVLTF.